Below are 25 T cell receptor beta chains sequenced from a single sample in a study of cytomegalovirus exposure and HLA in healthy donors. PCR amplification relied on 60 Vbeta primers (plus 13 Jbeta primers). Produced via immunoSEQ multiplex PCR; TCRdb's table is partial and in-frame only. This repertoire shows 150,000 to 200,000 clones, 70% to 80% found once; its top ten account for about 1.3%. Input material: PBMCs. These receptors all come from a man aged 30 to 39 in good health and CMV-seronegative.

In its sample, this clone was seen once. CDR3 nucleotides: TGCGCCAGCAGCCAAGACAACTCGCCCCAAGAGACCCAGTACTTC. This translates into CASSQDNSPQETQYF. The chain employs TRBV4-3 and TRBJ2-5; no reliable D call. The germline gives CDR1 LGHNA, CDR2 YSLEER. V lost 0 bases to trimming and J lost 1 base, with 9 bases between them. CDR3 length: 15 amino acids.

V is TRBV7-2 and J is TRBJ2-5, with 8 bases aligning to TRBD1. Germline CDR1 SGHTA, CDR2 FQGNSA. This CDR3 region has 16 residues. V lost 5 bases, J lost 5 bases, and 13 bases stayed unmatched. CDR3: CASSADRVFMGETQYF. For the CDR3, the DNA is TGTGCCAGCAGCGCGGACAGGGTGTTTATGGGGGAGACCCAGTACTTC.

The chain employs TRBV4-3 and TRBJ2-3; D remains ambiguous. Germline V CDR1 and CDR2: LGHNA, YSLEER. The CDR3 consists of 14 residues. V was shortened by 0 bases and J by 8 bases, with 12 bases between the two germline ends. CDR3 loop: CASSQDGPASTQYF. The CDR3 DNA reads TGCGCCAGCAGCCAAGATGGGCCGGCGAGTACGCAGTATTTT.

In its sample, this clone was seen a few times. The chain combines TRBV7-8 with TRBJ1-1; D perhaps matches TRBD1 (6 bases). The ends were cut back, 4 bases at V and 1 base at J, with 13 bases in the middle. The CDR3 has 15 amino acids. Germline V lookup: CDR1 SGHVS, CDR2 FQNEAQ. The CDR3 nucleotides are TGTGCCAGCAGCTCCCGGGGGGCGAGGAACACTGAAGCTTTCTTT. Translating it yields CASSSRGARNTEAFF.

The V and J genes are TRBV11-2 and TRBJ2-3; TRBD2 agrees at 9 bases. V lost 0 bases to trimming and J lost 1 base; unmatched junction nucleotides: 2. The CDR3 spans 16 residues. The germline CDR1 and CDR2 sequences are SGHAT and FQNNGV. CDR3 sequence reads: CASSLDRTSGTDTQYF. The CDR3 DNA reads TGTGCCAGCAGCTTAGATCGGACTAGCGGCACAGATACGCAGTATTTT.

V is TRBV4-1 and J is TRBJ2-2; a possible D gene is TRBD2 (6 bases). Per germline, CDR1 MGHRA and CDR2 YSYEKL. CDR3 size: 15 residues. Trimming left V 0 bases short and J 8 bases short, with 13 bases between. The CDR3 spells CASSQEGGNPGELFF. In DNA, the CDR3 is TGCGCCAGCAGCCAAGAGGGGGGAAATCCGGGGGAGCTGTTTTTT.

The chain combines TRBV19 with TRBJ2-2; no reliable D call. Per germline, CDR1 LNHDA and CDR2 SQIVND (reference sequence). CDR3 length: 14 residues. The V and J ends lost 7 bases and 3 bases respectively, with 12 bases between them. The CDR3 DNA sequence: TGTGCCAGTAAGAAGGAACAGCACACCGGGGAGCTGTTTTTT. It codes for CASKKEQHTGELFF.

This chain uses TRBV30 with TRBJ1-5; D call uncertain. The length of the CDR3 is 15 residues. V lost 1 base to trimming and J lost 1 base, with 11 bases between them. Per germline, CDR1 GTSNPN and CDR2 SVGIG (reference sequence). This chain's CDR3 is CAWSGRGISNQPQHF. CDR3 nucleotide sequence: TGTGCCTGGAGTGGCAGAGGAATAAGCAATCAGCCCCAGCATTTT. Full variable domain (missing parts from reference TRBV30 and TRBJ1-5): SQTIHQWPATLVQPVGSPLSLECTVEGTSNPNLYWYRQAAGRGLQLLFYSVGIGQISSEVPQNLSASRPQDRQFILSSKKLLLSDSGFYLCAWSGRGISNQPQHFGDGTRLSIL.

The chain employs TRBV4-2 and TRBJ2-7, with TRBD1 identical over 7 bases. CDR1 and CDR2 (germline): LGHNA, YNFKEQ. The CDR3 has 15 amino acids. The V and J ends lost 4 bases and 1 base, in that order; junction bases with no gene match: 7. CDR3 residues: CASSPEGGLSYEQYF. CDR3 sequence (DNA): TGTGCCAGCAGCCCTGAAGGGGGCTTGTCCTACGAGCAGTACTTC.

V usage is TRBV7-3 and J usage is TRBJ1-5; no reliable D call. Germline lookup yields CDR1 SGHTA and CDR2 FQGTGA. This CDR3 is 14 amino acids long. V lost 9 bases, J lost 8 bases, and 20 bases lay in between. The CDR3 protein is CARPTRVSIKPQHF. The CDR3 coding sequence is TGTGCCAGACCGACCCGGGTAAGTATTAAGCCCCAGCATTTT.

This chain links TRBV4-3 with TRBJ2-2; a weak D match, TRBD1 (5 bases). This CDR3 is 16 amino acids long. CDR1 is LGHNA and CDR2 is YSLEER in the germline V gene. V dropped 4 bases and J dropped 2 bases, with 14 bases sitting between them. The CDR3 sequence is CASSPRFWGNTGELFF. The CDR3 DNA reads as TGCGCCAGCAGCCCGAGGTTTTGGGGCAACACCGGGGAGCTGTTTTTT.

The chain is built from TRBV7-8 and TRBJ1-2; 10 bases line up with TRBD1. Per germline, CDR1 SGHVS and CDR2 FQNEAQ. The ends lost 5 bases at V and 6 bases at J; junction bases unmatched: 6. This CDR3 region has 14 residues. Written as DNA, the CDR3 is TGTGCCAGCAGCAATCCGGGACAGGGGCATGGCTACACCTTC. It translates to CASSNPGQGHGYTF.

This clone appeared once. The chain links TRBV2 to TRBJ1-6, with D perhaps matching TRBD1 (6 bases). There are 15 residues in the CDR3. From germline, CDR1 is SNHLY and CDR2 FYNNEI. The V gene lost 1 base and the J gene lost 9 bases, with 13 bases spanning the gap. CDR3 in amino acids: CASSEGGRGTSPLHF. CDR3 DNA sequence: TGTGCCAGCAGTGAAGGGGGCAGGGGCACTTCACCCCTCCACTTT.

This chain uses TRBV5-6 with TRBJ2-3; D remains unclear. Germline CDR1 is SGHDT and CDR2 is YYEEEE. V was trimmed by 4 bases and J by 4 bases, leaving 10 bases between them. This CDR3 region has 13 residues. CDR3 nucleotide sequence: TGTGCCAGCAGCCGGGTAACCCCAGATACGCAGTATTTT. Protein: CASSRVTPDTQYF.

This chain links TRBV19 with TRBJ1-4; TRBD1 aligns across 9 bases. The CDR3 spans 13 residues. The germline V gene has CDR1 LNHDA and CDR2 SQIVND (reference sequence). V trimming: 8 bases; J trimming: 6 bases; junction bases outside the gene matches: 4. CDR3 in DNA: TGTGCCAGTGCCGGGACAGGGCATGAAAAACTGTTTTTT. Translation: CASAGTGHEKLFF.

The CDR3 protein is CASSQGDSVGYEQYF. The CDR3 DNA reads as TGTGCCAGCAGCCAAGGCGATAGCGTAGGCTACGAGCAGTACTTC. The chain uses TRBV14 and TRBJ2-7, with D possibly being TRBD2 (5 bases). Trimming took off 1 base at V and 3 bases at J, with 13 bases between the two ends. Germline lookup yields CDR1 SGHDN and CDR2 FVKESK. The CDR3 spans 15 residues.

The chain employs TRBV5-6 and TRBJ1-2; no definite D call. The germline V gene encodes CDR1 SGHDT and CDR2 YYEEEE. This CDR3 contains 15 residues. The V end lost 4 bases, the J end lost 0 bases, and 13 bases lay between the germline ends. CDR3 DNA sequence: TGTGCCAGCAGCCAAGGTGCGGTGGCTAACTATGGCTACACCTTC. It encodes CASSQGAVANYGYTF.

The chain joins TRBV4-2 to TRBJ2-3; 14 nucleotides match TRBD2. Germline V gene lookup returns CDR1 LGHNA and CDR2 YNFKEQ. V shed 1 base and J 4 bases; nucleotides not matched to a gene: 10. The CDR3 runs 19 residues. For the CDR3, the DNA is TGTGCCAGCAGCCAAGTAATGAGAGGGACTAGCGGGAGAGCAGATACGCAGTATTTT. Protein sequence: CASSQVMRGTSGRADTQYF.

The V gene is TRBV4-2, the J gene TRBJ2-2; TRBD1 matches at 10 bases. The ends lost 6 bases at V and 4 bases at J; junction bases unmatched: 5. This CDR3 is built from 15 residues. The germline V gene encodes CDR1 LGHNA and CDR2 YNFKEQ. The CDR3 nucleotides read TGTGCCAGCAGTTACCGGGACAGGGGCACCGGGGAGCTGTTTTTT. It encodes CASSYRDRGTGELFF.

The rearrangement joins TRBV4-2 to TRBJ2-7; TRBD2 agrees at 7 bases. The length of the CDR3 is 14 residues. Trimming at V came to 3 bases and at J to 6 bases, leaving 8 bases not matched to a gene. The germline CDR1 and CDR2 sequences are LGHNA and YNFKEQ. Here the CDR3 DNA reads TGTGCCAGCAGCCAGAACTGGGGGGGTGGCGAGCAGTACTTC. Protein sequence: CASSQNWGGGEQYF.

The chain combines TRBV7-9 with TRBJ2-5, with D possibly matching TRBD1 (5 bases). The CDR3 is 15 residues long. Germline V gene lookup returns CDR1 SEHNR and CDR2 FQNEAQ (reference sequence). Trimming took off 1 base at V and 4 bases at J, with 13 bases between the two ends. CDR3 sequence: CASSLGGQGTETQYF. CDR3 nucleotides: TGTGCCAGCAGCTTAGGTGGGCAGGGTACAGAGACCCAGTACTTC. The full variable domain, its missing parts supplied by reference TRBV7-9 and TRBJ2-5, is DTGVSQNPRHKITKRGQNVTFRCDPISEHNRLYWYRQTLGQGPEFLTYFQNEAQLEKSRLLSDRFSAERPKGSFSTLEIQRTEQGDSAMYLCASSLGGQGTETQYFGPGTRLLVL.

The rearrangement uses TRBV28 and TRBJ1-5; possible D gene TRBD1, 5 bases. Trimming removed 6 bases at V and 4 bases at J, with 7 bases between. The CDR3 runs to 12 residues. The germline V gene has CDR1 MDHEN and CDR2 SYDVKM. CDR3 sequence (DNA): TGTGCCAGCAGCACAGGAAATCAGCCCCAGCATTTT. Its translation is CASSTGNQPQHF.

V is TRBV9 and J is TRBJ2-5; 7 bases map to TRBD2. The length of the CDR3 is 13 residues. Germline V gene lookup returns CDR1 SGDLS and CDR2 YYNGEE. V gave up 5 bases and J gave up 0 bases; unmatched junction bases: 1. CDR3 loop: CASRAGDQETQYF. The CDR3 DNA is TGTGCCAGCAGGGCGGGAGACCAAGAGACCCAGTACTTC.

This clone was detected a few times. Mismatch with germline at one junction end may stem from a read error. The DNA of the CDR3 is TGTGCCTGGAGTGTACAAGAAACTAAACCGTTTTTT. Amino acids: CAWSVQETKPFF. V is TRBV30 and J is TRBJ1-4, with D hard to call. CDR1 is GTSNPN and CDR2 is SVGIG in the germline V gene (reference sequence). The CDR3 runs 12 residues. The full variable domain, rest sourced from reference TRBV30 and TRBJ1-4, is SQTIHQWPATLVQPVGSPLSLECTVEGTSNPNLYWYRQAAGRGLQLLFYSVGIGQISSEVPQNLSASRPQDRQFILSSKKLLLSDSGFYLCAWSVQETKPFFGSGTQLSVL.

The chain joins TRBV4-3 to TRBJ2-3; possible D gene TRBD1, 5 bases. This CDR3 comprises 16 residues. V shed 3 bases and J shed 1 base, with 14 bases lying between them. CDR1 is LGHNA, CDR2 YSLEER, per germline. Here the CDR3 reads CASSQLGVRGTDTQYF. The CDR3 DNA is TGCGCCAGCAGCCAGTTAGGGGTCCGGGGCACAGATACGCAGTATTTT.